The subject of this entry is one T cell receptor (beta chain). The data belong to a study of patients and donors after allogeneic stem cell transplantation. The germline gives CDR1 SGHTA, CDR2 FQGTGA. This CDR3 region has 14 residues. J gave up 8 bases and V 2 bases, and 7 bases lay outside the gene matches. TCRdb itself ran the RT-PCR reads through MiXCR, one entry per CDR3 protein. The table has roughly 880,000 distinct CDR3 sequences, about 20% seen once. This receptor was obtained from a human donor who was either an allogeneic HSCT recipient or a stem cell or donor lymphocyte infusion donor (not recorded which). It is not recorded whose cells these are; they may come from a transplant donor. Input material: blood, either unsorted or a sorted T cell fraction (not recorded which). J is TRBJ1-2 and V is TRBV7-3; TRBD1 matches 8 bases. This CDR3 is CASSLGAGGSGYTF. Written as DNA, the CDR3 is TGTGCCAGCAGCTTAGGTGCAGGGGGCAGCGGCTACACCTTC.